This entry is about one TCR beta chain. Its antigen is currently unknown. This sample was included in a study of T cell responses to AZD1222 COVID-19 vaccine. Study results and caveats: The donors showed a predominance of white British ancestry and of females, with possible underestimation of clonal diversity. Repertoires were obtained solely post-peak T cell response. Baseline seropositivity occurred in only six AZD1222 recipients.

Sequenced by immunoSEQ multiplex PCR; TCRdb stores in-frame clones only, minus some. Seen here are roughly 70,000 clones, approximately 79% observed once, and the top ten hold approximately 23%. V was pared by 0 bases and J by 2 bases, with 12 bases between. Germline V gene data show CDR1 as SGHRS and CDR2 as YFSETQ. The CDR3 totals 15 residues. This receptor was obtained from an adult in good health. The chain couples TRBV5-1 to TRBJ2-7; unclear D gene. Material: peripheral blood, obtained on day 0 of MenACWY control vaccination. The CDR3 protein is CASSLGPGEAYEQYF. Written as DNA, the CDR3 is TGCGCCAGCAGCTTGGGGCCAGGAGAAGCCTACGAGCAGTACTTC.